Detailed here is one TCR beta chain. Its antigen is not yet known. Base qualities are not recorded, but no much larger clone differs from it by a single base. Taken from the germline V gene, the CDR1 and CDR2 loops are SGHTA and FQGNSA. The CDR3, from cysteine to phenylalanine, totals 15 residues. Only the CDR3 portion is preserved as DNA: 45 bases, with reading frame beginning at the first base. V and J lose 4 bases and 0 bases, and a span of 12 bases separates them. This record comes from a study of blood T cell repertoires in COVID-19 (dated by TCRdb to 2019 to 2021). Looking at the study overall: The collaborator samples originated in the United States, Italy and Spain and spanned the acute and convalescent phases of COVID-19. Subjects who had been exposed to COVID-19, were actively infected with it, or had recovered from it provided the deeply sampled blood TCRbeta repertoires that made up the dataset. The samples were drawn from the first 160 participants of the ongoing ImmuneRACE study and from over 950 subjects provided by 6 global collaborators. The prospective study material was composed of cDNA or gDNA derived from T cells, B-cell-depleted T cells, or PBMCs. A de-identified subject ID, COVID-19 status, age in years and sex were almost always included in the sample metadata. The repertoires were released in a freely available public database intended as a resource for research on the immune response to SARS-CoV-2. Where HLA class I and class II types were available, the types were taken from metadata supplied by the sample provider, not from assay-based typing. Points the paper makes about the study in general: The amount of clinical and demographic metadata varied by source and participant and was provided uncurated.

Whole blood was collected in K2EDTA tubes by collaborating institutions according to the institutions' own protocols. For TCRbeta analysis, collaborators shipped samples in one of three forms: frozen whole blood, isolated PBMCs, or DNA extracted from either of those sample types. The immunoSEQ Assay, a bias-controlled multiplex PCR, was used to amplify TCRbeta CDR3 regions from genomic DNA. Turning to the authors' computational methods: Within the assay, amplification of reference gene primers was used to estimate how many nucleated cells each sample contained. Sequence reads were collapsed and filtered to measure the absolute abundance of every unique TCRbeta CDR3 rearrangement. For each sample, productive Simpson clonality was calculated as the square root of Simpson's diversity index over productive rearrangements. Not all clones reach the TCRdb copy of this immuneACCESS table, which keeps in-frame sequences only. Checked studies attribute under half of the gap to unresolved V genes and leave the rest unexplained. For V, J and clone size, that table is used; D and trimming come from the DNA. The sample table lists about 240,000 clones, 70% to 90% of them with a count of one. Under 9% of the sample rests with the top ten.

The source material was peripheral blood. The clonotype was recovered from a woman in her sixties or seventies with active or convalescent COVID-19. The sequence links TRBV7-2 to TRBJ1-1, with no reliable assignment of the D segment. At the DNA level, the sequence is TGTGCCAGCAGCTCCTATCGGCAGGTGAACACTGAAGCTTTCTTT. This is translated as CASSSYRQVNTEAFF. With all but the CDR3 taken from the reference TRBV7-2 and TRBJ1-1 genes, the full variable domain is: GAGVSQSPSNKVTEKGKDVELRCDPISGHTALYWYRQSLGQGLEFLIYFQGNSAPDKSGLPSDRFSAERTGGSVSTLTIQRTQQEDSAVYLCASSSYRQVNTEAFFGQGTRLTVV.